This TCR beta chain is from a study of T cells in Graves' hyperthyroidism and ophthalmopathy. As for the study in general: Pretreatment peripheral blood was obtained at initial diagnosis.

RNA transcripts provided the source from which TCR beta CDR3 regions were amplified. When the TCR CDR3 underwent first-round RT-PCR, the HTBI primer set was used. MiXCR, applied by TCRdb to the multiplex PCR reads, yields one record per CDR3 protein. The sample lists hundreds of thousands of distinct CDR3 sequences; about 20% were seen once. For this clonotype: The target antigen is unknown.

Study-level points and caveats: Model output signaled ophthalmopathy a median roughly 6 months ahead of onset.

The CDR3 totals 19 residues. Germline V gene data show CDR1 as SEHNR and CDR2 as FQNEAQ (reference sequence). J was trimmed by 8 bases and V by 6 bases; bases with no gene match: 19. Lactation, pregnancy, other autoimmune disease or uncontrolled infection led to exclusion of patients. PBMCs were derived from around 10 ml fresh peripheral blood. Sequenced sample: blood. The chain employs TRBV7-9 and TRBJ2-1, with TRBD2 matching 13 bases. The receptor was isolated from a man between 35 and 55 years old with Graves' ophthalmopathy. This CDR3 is CASSVPPPWTSGGWDEQFF. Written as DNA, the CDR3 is TGTGCCAGCAGTGTCCCGCCGCCTTGGACTAGCGGGGGATGGGATGAGCAGTTCTTC.